This entry is about one T cell receptor (beta chain). As yet, its antigen is unknown. Germline V lookup: CDR1 MDHEN, CDR2 SYDVKM. The V end was cut by 7 bases, the J end by 5 bases, with 11 bases between. This CDR3 is 12 amino acids long. Splitting the CD4+ cells yielded a CD45RA+ naive subset and a CD45RA-negative memory subset. In the original processing: Filtering differed for immunoSEQ, which gave only junction sequences without quality scores. Repertoires were generated with immunoSEQ multiplex PCR, while TCRdb's copy carries only in-frame clones and drops some. The DNA was the basis for D and trimming; V, J and clone size are from that table. The sample yields hundreds of thousands of clones, roughly 70% seen once. The record originates from a study of shared clonotypes between healthy human individuals. The study's findings and limits: The study found approximately 5% of naive CD4 clonotypes shared across several donors.

This receptor was taken from a woman under 40 in good health. The specimen was memory CD4+ T cells sorted from blood. As for subset: CD45RA-negative fraction. The rearrangement links TRBV28 to TRBJ1-1; the D gene is possibly TRBD1 (6 bases). The CDR3 reads CASKRGRTEAFF. The DNA for the CDR3 is TGTGCCAGCAAGAGGGGGAGAACTGAAGCTTTCTTT.